This entry lists 6 T cell receptor beta chains sequenced from one sample in a study of T cells in Graves' hyperthyroidism and ophthalmopathy. The TCR beta CDR3 regions underwent amplification using RNA transcripts as the source. In the first-round RT-PCR of the TCR CDR3, the HTBI primer set was used. TCRdb reanalysed the multiplex PCR reads using MiXCR and keeps one entry per CDR3 protein. The sample shows hundreds of thousands of distinct CDR3 sequences, roughly 20% of them seen only once. Specimen: blood. These receptors were obtained from a young man with Graves' ophthalmopathy.

J is TRBJ1-2 and V is TRBV7-2; D might be TRBD1 (6 bases). Trimming took 5 bases from V and 4 from J, leaving 14 bases between them. The germline V gene has CDR1 SGHTA and CDR2 FQGNSA. The CDR3 runs to 14 residues. The DNA for the CDR3 is TGTGCCAGCAGCGACAAACAGGGAGTCTATGGCTACACCTTC. Protein sequence: CASSDKQGVYGYTF.

This clonotype was observed at least ten times. The chain has TRBV28 and TRBJ2-7; TRBD1 might be the D (6 bases). Germline V gives CDR1 MDHEN, CDR2 SYDVKM. Trimming cost V 3 bases and J 3 bases, with 12 bases left between them. The CDR3 has 14 amino acids. The CDR3 protein is CASSFDRLDYEQYF. The CDR3 region has the DNA TGTGCCAGCAGTTTCGACAGGTTAGACTACGAGCAGTACTTC.

The V gene is TRBV20-1, the J gene TRBJ2-5; D is perhaps TRBD2 (6 bases). Germline loops: CDR1 DFQATT, CDR2 SNEGSKA (reference sequence). Trimming left V 6 bases short and J 3 bases short, with 14 bases between. The CDR3 has 13 amino acids. As DNA, the CDR3 is TGCAGTGCATCGGGACTGCGAAAAGAGACCCAGTACTTC. It encodes CSASGLRKETQYF.

This clonotype came up a few times. The V call is TRBV2, the J call TRBJ2-2; D gene ambiguous. The CDR3 has 14 amino acids. Looked up from germline, CDR1 is SNHLY and CDR2 is FYNNEI. Trimming took 7 bases from V and 0 from J, leaving 9 bases between them. CDR3 nucleotides: TGTGCCAGCATCCTGACAACGAACACCGGGGAGCTGTTTTTT. It yields the protein CASILTTNTGELFF.

In this sample, this clonotype turned up many times. The chain carries TRBV6-5 and TRBJ1-4; no clear D gene. From germline, CDR1 is MNHEY and CDR2 SVGAGI. V shed 2 bases and J shed 6 bases, with 10 bases lying between them. The CDR3 is 14 amino acids. CDR3 DNA sequence: TGTGCCAGCAGTTACAGATCCCGGGATGAAAAACTGTTTTTT. This sequence encodes CASSYRSRDEKLFF.

In its sample, this clonotype was seen many times. The chain carries TRBV10-3 and TRBJ2-7, with 10 bases aligning to TRBD1. With 6 bases clipped from V and 7 bases from J, the junction kept 6 bases outside the gene matches. Germline CDR1 is ENHRY and CDR2 is SYGVKD. CDR3 length: 13 residues. CDR3 bases: TGTGCCATCAGGACAGGGGGCCTGTCGGAGCAGTACTTC. It is translated as CAIRTGGLSEQYF.